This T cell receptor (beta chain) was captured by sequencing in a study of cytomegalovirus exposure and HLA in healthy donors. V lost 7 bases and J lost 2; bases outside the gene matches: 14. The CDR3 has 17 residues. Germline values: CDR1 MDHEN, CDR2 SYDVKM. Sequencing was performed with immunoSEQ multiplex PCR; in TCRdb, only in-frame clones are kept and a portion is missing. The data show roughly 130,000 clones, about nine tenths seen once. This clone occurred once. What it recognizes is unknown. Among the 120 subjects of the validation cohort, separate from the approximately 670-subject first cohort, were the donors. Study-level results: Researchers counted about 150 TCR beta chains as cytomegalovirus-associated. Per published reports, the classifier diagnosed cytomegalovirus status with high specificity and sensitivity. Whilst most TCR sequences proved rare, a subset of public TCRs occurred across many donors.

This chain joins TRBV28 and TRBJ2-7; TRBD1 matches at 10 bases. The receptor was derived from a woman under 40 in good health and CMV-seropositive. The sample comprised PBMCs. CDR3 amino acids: CASTDRGRNSGTYEQYF. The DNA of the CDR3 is TGTGCCAGCACGGACAGGGGGAGGAACTCCGGGACCTACGAGCAGTACTTC. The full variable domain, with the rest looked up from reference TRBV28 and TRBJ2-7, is DVKVTQSSRYLVKRTGEKVFLECVQDMDHENMFWYRQDPGLGLRLIYFSYDVKMKEKGDIPEGYSVSREKKERFSLILESASTNQTSMYLCASTDRGRNSGTYEQYFGPGTRLTVT.